The rows below give T cell receptor beta chains drawn from one sample of a study of regulatory T cells in long-lasting Graves disease. Each CDR3 protein is one row after TCRdb ran MiXCR on the multiplex PCR reads. The table lists more than 300,000 distinct CDR3 sequences, approximately 23% of them singletons. This specimen was peripheral blood mononuclear cells (PBMCs), taken when the disease was refractory, from a patient treated with antithyroid drugs. The source of these receptors is a woman aged 40 to 55 with Graves disease. The CDR3 runs from the conserved cysteine through the conserved F or W. The order of the fields is V gene, CDR3 protein.

v_gene: TRBV12-3/TRBV12-4; CDR3aa: CASSKTGLAGYTF
v_gene: TRBV4-1; CDR3aa: CASSQWSRGNQPQHF
v_gene: TRBV3-1; CDR3aa: CASSQQRDTIYF
v_gene: TRBV20-1; CDR3aa: CSAQTSGRVIYEQYF
v_gene: TRBV12-3/TRBV12-4; CDR3aa: CASTRDSRNEKLFF
v_gene: TRBV28; CDR3aa: CASSDRLHSEQYF
v_gene: TRBV30; CDR3aa: CAWSVWGLLSSYEQYF
v_gene: TRBV7-3; CDR3aa: CASSLQPGANVLTF
v_gene: TRBV19; CDR3aa: CASAPRFAQPQHF
v_gene: TRBV28; CDR3aa: CASSSTSGVSYEQYF
v_gene: TRBV20-1; CDR3aa: CSASSDPGEDQPQHF